This T cell receptor (beta chain) came from a study of cytomegalovirus exposure and HLA in healthy donors (dated by TCRdb to between 2016 and 2019). With regard to the full study: An earlier analysis of 587 of the donors reported 250 to 350 Gb of sequence data and about 120 million unique TCR beta sequences obtained from about 170 million T cells. An early release covering roughly 640 HLA-typed donors comprised about 320 gigabases of sequencing data and around 80 million unique TCR sequences. Of the 350 to 400 genotyped donors, 65% to 90% fell in the genetic ancestry cluster associated with self-reported Caucasian donors. The aim of the study was to test whether cataloging public T cell receptors could identify signatures of past pathogen exposure. Using immunosequencing, the study profiled T cell repertoires from approximately 700 subjects and related those repertoires to cytomegalovirus serostatus. A separate validation cohort of 100 to 150 different subjects was used in addition to the 666-subject first cohort. To predict cytomegalovirus infection status, the study brought together high-throughput TCR immunosequencing, statistical association of individual TCRs with disease status, and machine learning. A later analysis re-examined previously published TCR beta repertoires from roughly 650 donors and added high-resolution HLA genotyping to investigate patterns of TCR occurrence. Rather than drawing on any new phenotypic data, the later analysis identified candidate immune exposures from TCR beta sequences and the way those sequences occurred across donors. In an earlier analysis of a few hundred of the donors, high-throughput TCR beta sequencing was used to judge whether each TCR beta V gene segment behaved as functional or pseudogenic. Alongside the repertoire data, information on donor age, sex, ethnicity and CMV serostatus was compiled. In a later genetic analysis, genome-wide SNP genotypes for about 55% of the roughly 700 donors were used, and that subset was treated as a discovery cohort. Every repertoire in the discovery cohort had been generated on one and the same sequencing platform. HLA typing covered class I and class II loci at four-digit resolution. Typing coverage varied by locus: roughly 620-630 donors for A, B, C, DRB1 and DQB1; approximately 520 for DQA1; more than 600 for DPA1; roughly 450 for DPB1. Because of strong linkage in the cohort, roughly five DR-DQ haplotypes were treated as single units for association and clustering. On average, around 200,000 unique TCR beta nucleotide sequences were sequenced per donor among more than 350 genotyped donors of the cohort, with 15% to 20% of those sequences being non-productive.

V and J lose 0 bases and 7 bases, and a span of 16 bases separates them. Including cysteine and phenylalanine, the CDR3 has 15 amino acids. The entry retains the CDR3 DNA only, 45 bases that are in frame from base 1. From a lookup of the germline V gene, CDR1 and CDR2 are SGHVS and FQNEAQ. In total, 666 healthy bone marrow donors made up the cohort. Cohort members were all nominally healthy when sampled, although unrecorded immune exposures were likely present. The donor was CMV seropositive and belonged to the group of more than 250 seropositive cohort members. A peripheral blood sample was provided by each donor, and peripheral blood mononuclear cells were used for TCR beta sequencing. The Qiagen DNeasy Blood Extraction Kit was used to extract genomic DNA from the blood cell samples. The method was the immunoSEQ multiplex PCR assay. For the multiplex PCR, a mixture combining 60 forward primers for TCR Vbeta segments and 13 reverse primers for TCR Jbeta segments was used. The CDR3 region of rearranged TCR beta genes was amplified from genomic DNA by a multiplex PCR assay. On the Illumina HiSeq System, the amplified TCR beta libraries were sequenced as 87-base-pair reads. From the authors' description of their analysis: A later analysis counted tens of millions of unique TCR beta chains across the 690 or so repertoires, and roughly 11 million of these chains were shared by at least two donors. A nearest-neighbor algorithm error-corrected the raw reads and collapsed the reads into unique sequences, merging closely related sequences to remove PCR and sequencing errors. To assign V, D and J gene segments, CDR3 sequences were aligned to IMGT reference sequences. For a sequence to be retained, a match of at least six nucleotides to both a V gene segment and a J gene segment was required. A rearrangement counted as productive if the CDR3 had no stop codons and remained in frame with V and J, and every other rearrangement counted as non-productive. Following IMGT convention, CDR3 was defined as the stretch from the second conserved V-encoded cysteine to the conserved J-encoded phenylalanine. Sequences without an unambiguous match to a single V gene segment were excluded from the earlier analysis of 450 to 750 of the donors. In an earlier analysis of 450 to 700 of the donors, V segments were called functional above 56.7% productive rearrangements and were called segregating when the between-donor standard deviation exceeded 5%. To diagnose cytomegalovirus status from the catalog of TCR beta chain sequences, a statistical classification framework was built. V and J gene assignment, in a later analysis, came from comparing TCR nucleotide sequences with IMGT/GENE-DB human TR gene sequences. In a later analysis, CDR3 sequences and most-parsimonious VDJ recombination scenarios were assigned using the TCRdist pipeline. In a later analysis, each TCR beta chain was defined by its CDR3 amino acid sequence together with its V-gene family, and reads without a unique V-gene family were excluded. In a later analysis, several hundred highly shared, low-generation-probability nucleotide sequences were removed to address suspected cross-contamination and a sequencing artifact. A later analysis calculated a clonal expansion index for each public chain from normalized within-repertoire ranks of inferred template counts. In a later analysis, generation probabilities were computed with a VDJ recombination model fitted to out-of-frame rearrangements, and the resulting probabilities were checked against IGoR. A later analysis scored TCR-TCR, TCR-HLA and TCR-CMV co-occurrence with hypergeometric tests, applying a repertoire-size bias correction to TCR pairs. To estimate false discovery rates, a later analysis permuted the HLA or CMV assignments 20 times. In a later analysis, co-occurring TCRs were grouped using DBSCAN, with TCRdist sequence similarity added in when clustering inside HLA-allele-positive subsets. For co-occurrence clustering, repertoires with fewer than 30,000 or more than 120,000 public chains were excluded, along with a handful of repertoires with anomalous nucleotide sharing. In its TCRdb copy, this immuneACCESS table keeps in-frame sequences only and misses some clones. Where compared with another copy, unresolved V genes explain less than half of these, and the others have no known cause. That table gives V, J and clone size, and the DNA gave D and trimming. Present in this sample are approximately 280,000 clones, roughly 85% of which were seen just once. Of the sample, around 4.2% is held by the ten largest clones.

Comment on this clone: No antigen is known for it. Qualities for individual bases were not recorded, and no much larger clone is one base off.

The paper's findings and limits, for the study overall: In a later analysis, TCR association rates were found to vary across HLA loci, with the most associated TCRs seen for DRB1 alleles and the fewest for HLA-C alleles. In an earlier analysis of around 600 of the donors, most TCR beta V segments were observed in productive rearrangements about 90% or about 30% of the time, broadly matching IMGT annotations. Three of the identified cytomegalovirus-associated TCR beta chains were confirmed in vitro to be specific for cytomegalovirus antigens. In a later genetic analysis, fewer N-insertions in productive TCRs were reported among donors in an Asian-associated ancestry cluster than the roughly 640-donor mean. In a later analysis, HLA-associated TCR beta chains showed more clonal expansion and lower generation probabilities than non-associated chains that were equally common. Several of the top co-occurrence clusters appeared to be linked to parvovirus B19, influenza, CMV and Epstein-Barr virus, according to a later analysis. A cluster of highly shared sequence variants was judged likely to represent a technical artifact of the sequencing pipeline. Some IMGT-functional V segments, including TRBV6-2 and TRBV6-3, could not be distinguished by the 87-base-pair reads and were therefore excluded. Sequencing depth was assumed to be roughly uniform across donors in the presence/absence analyses, though that assumption may not hold. Linkage disequilibrium might explain the correlated functional status among segregating V segments, but an unknown experimental factor could not be excluded. In a later genetic analysis, a missense DCLRE1C variant was associated with V-gene and J-gene trimming of TCR beta chains, and the association was replicated in an independent cohort. Because counts were too low, fewer than 20 rarely observed V segments, including chromosome 9 orphons, were excluded from the earlier analysis of fewer than 650 of the donors. Because HLA typing was missing for some donors at each locus, association tests included only the typed subset. A further reported finding was that TCR beta sequences accurately predicted the HLA-A and HLA-B alleles for most subjects in the first cohort. The study gave a list of roughly 150 TCR beta chains associated with cytomegalovirus. The cohort was sequenced for TCR beta chains only, and without alpha or paired-chain data the features that could be detected were limited. Most TCR sequences were seen in very few donors, while some public TCRs were found in many individuals. In a later analysis, over 15,000 TCR beta sequences were associated with specific HLA alleles at a false discovery rate of 0.05. When HLA alleles, especially DR and DQ, strongly co-occurred, attributing TCR associations to individual alleles was difficult. Immune exposure information for the cohort was limited to CMV serostatus. The classifier was reported to diagnose cytomegalovirus status with high specificity and sensitivity in both the original cohort and the validation cohort. The authors suggested that the approach could potentially be extended to other disease states and immunological phenotypes. According to a later analysis, most CMV-associated TCR beta chains appeared to be HLA-restricted, and the HLA associations seemed to be driven largely by CMV exposure.

The sequence joins TRBV7-8 to TRBJ2-7, and perhaps TRBD2 as D gene, on 5 matching bases. The clonotype originates from a man in his forties in good health and CMV-seropositive. Material for sequencing was PBMCs. The DNA sequence reads TGTGCCAGCAGCTTAGCAGGTTCGGCGCGGGCTGAGCAGTACTTC. It translates to CASSLAGSARAEQYF.